This T cell receptor beta chain was obtained from a study of cytomegalovirus exposure and HLA in healthy donors. PCR involved 60 Vbeta and 13 Jbeta primers. Data came from immunoSEQ multiplex PCR; TCRdb stores just in-frame clones and leaves some out. The sample has over 100,000 clones; over 75% are singletons. V gave up 3 bases and J gave up 4 bases; unmatched junction bases: 4. Germline V CDR1 and CDR2: SGDLS, YYNGEE. The CDR3 runs 15 residues. Turning to this clone: What it recognizes is unknown.

Study-level points and caveats: Common viral pathogens were later found to be apparently linked to several of the most significant clusters.

The V and J genes are TRBV9 and TRBJ2-5; 12 nucleotides line up with TRBD2. The sample taken for sequencing was PBMCs. This clonotype was sampled from a man in his forties or fifties in good health and CMV-seropositive. CDR3 bases: TGTGCCAGCAGCGCCACTAGCGGGGGGCTAGAGACCCAGTACTTC. It specifies CASSATSGGLETQYF.